A selection of T cell receptor beta chains follows, all from one sample in a study of beta chain features in type 1 diabetes. Sequencing was performed with immunoSEQ multiplex PCR; in TCRdb, only in-frame clones are kept and a portion is missing. Among under 300,000 clones listed, approximately 10% were seen once. What was sequenced was naive CD4+ T cells from blood. The origin of the receptors is a man under 40 with type 1 diabetes. Both conserved end residues are part of each CDR3.

j_call: TRBJ2-2; v_call: TRBV2; cdr3_aa: CASSEPAAGTGELFF
j_call: TRBJ2-1; v_call: TRBV11-1; cdr3_aa: CASSEQGSADEQFF
j_call: TRBJ1-6; v_call: TRBV30; cdr3_aa: CAGQGTGSPLHF
j_call: TRBJ2-2; v_call: TRBV7-9; cdr3_aa: CASSPGTSLTTGELFF
j_call: TRBJ1-1; v_call: TRBV2; cdr3_aa: CASSLDRVGNTEAFF
j_call: TRBJ1-2; v_call: TRBV7-2; cdr3_aa: CASSLAGAAGYTF
j_call: TRBJ1-3; v_call: TRBV4-3; cdr3_aa: CASSPAVGGVGNTIYF
j_call: TRBJ2-7; v_call: TRBV4-2; cdr3_aa: CASSPSRARGSSYEQYF
j_call: TRBJ2-5; v_call: TRBV7-6; cdr3_aa: CASSREVLAGQETQYF
j_call: TRBJ2-7; v_call: TRBV7-3; cdr3_aa: CASSLQTGEEQYF
j_call: TRBJ2-5; v_call: TRBV9; cdr3_aa: CASSVGVTGEETQYF
j_call: TRBJ2-3; v_call: TRBV15; cdr3_aa: CATSKGLGAGGFADTQYF
j_call: TRBJ2-7; v_call: TRBV6-1; cdr3_aa: CASSRTQGAPDEQYF
j_call: TRBJ1-2; v_call: TRBV30; cdr3_aa: CAYRNHLKADINYGYTF
j_call: TRBJ2-1; v_call: TRBV7-3; cdr3_aa: CASSFGTSGSDEQFF
j_call: TRBJ1-5; v_call: TRBV4-2; cdr3_aa: CASSLTGEGNQPQHF
j_call: TRBJ1-5; v_call: TRBV4-1; cdr3_aa: CASSPSPTQGHNQPQHF
j_call: TRBJ1-1; v_call: TRBV5-6; cdr3_aa: CASSLLGPETEAFF